This is a list of T cell receptor beta chains from one sample in a study of technical replicates of blood from several donors. Using immunoSEQ multiplex PCR, the repertoire was profiled, and TCRdb retains in-frame clones only, with some absent. The table lists approximately 97,000 clones, 95% to 97% of them singletons. Sequenced material: T cells isolated from PBMCs. These TCRs come from a human donor in good health. The CDR3 runs from the conserved cysteine through the conserved F or W. Fields, in order: J gene, V gene, clone size, D gene, CDR3 protein, CDR3 DNA. D genes are given only for firm matches. Size values are once, few and many counts, or a class for expanded clones, and some rows have none.

J gene: TRBJ1-2
V gene: TRBV6-5
clone size: few
D gene: NA
CDR3 protein: CASSYSISYGYTF
CDR3 DNA: TGTGCCAGCAGTTACTCGATCAGCTATGGCTACACCTTC

J gene: TRBJ2-7
V gene: TRBV5-4
clone size: once
D gene: TRBD2
CDR3 protein: CASSLRRGVCYEQYF
CDR3 DNA: TGTGCCAGCAGCTTGAGACGGGGGGTGTGCTACGAGCAGTACTTC

J gene: TRBJ1-2
V gene: TRBV5-1
clone size: NA
D gene: NA
CDR3 protein: CASSSEGGFYGYTF
CDR3 DNA: TGCGCCAGCAGCTCGGAGGGAGGGTTCTATGGCTACACCTTC

J gene: TRBJ2-1
V gene: TRBV7-3
clone size: NA
D gene: TRBD1
CDR3 protein: CASSRQGSGSYNEQFF
CDR3 DNA: TGTGCCAGCAGCAGACAGGGGAGTGGGTCCTACAATGAGCAGTTCTTC

J gene: TRBJ2-1
V gene: TRBV15
clone size: NA
D gene: NA
CDR3 protein: CAVGVYNEQFF
CDR3 DNA: TGTGCCGTAGGAGTTTACAATGAGCAGTTCTTC

J gene: TRBJ1-2
V gene: TRBV29-1
clone size: NA
D gene: NA
CDR3 protein: CSAGTNYGYTF
CDR3 DNA: TGCAGCGCCGGGACAAACTATGGCTACACCTTC

J gene: TRBJ2-6
V gene: TRBV10-3
clone size: NA
D gene: NA
CDR3 protein: CAISASGAGANVLTF
CDR3 DNA: TGTGCCATCAGTGCCTCAGGGGCGGGGGCCAACGTCCTGACTTTC

J gene: TRBJ1-1
V gene: TRBV7-2
clone size: NA
D gene: TRBD1
CDR3 protein: CASSRTGALAGYF
CDR3 DNA: TGTGCCAGCAGCCGTACAGGGGCCCTCGCTGGGTATTTT

J gene: TRBJ1-1
V gene: TRBV5-1
clone size: NA
D gene: NA
CDR3 protein: CASSLYGGANTEAFF
CDR3 DNA: TGCGCCAGCAGCTTGTATGGTGGAGCGAACACTGAAGCTTTCTTT

J gene: TRBJ2-4
V gene: TRBV7-2
clone size: NA
D gene: TRBD1
CDR3 protein: CASSLVGTGENIQYF
CDR3 DNA: TGTGCCAGCAGCTTAGTCGGGACAGGGGAAAACATTCAGTACTTC

J gene: TRBJ2-1
V gene: TRBV4-1
clone size: NA
D gene: TRBD2
CDR3 protein: CASSQDPGTSAYNEQFF
CDR3 DNA: TGCGCCAGCAGCCAAGATCCTGGGACTAGCGCCTACAATGAGCAGTTCTTC

J gene: TRBJ2-7
V gene: TRBV18
clone size: NA
D gene: TRBD1
CDR3 protein: CASSPRGQGIYEQYF
CDR3 DNA: TGTGCCAGCTCACCACGGGGACAGGGAATCTACGAGCAGTACTTC

J gene: TRBJ1-1
V gene: TRBV10-3
clone size: NA
D gene: TRBD1
CDR3 protein: CAIRDREWTEAFF
CDR3 DNA: TGTGCCATCCGGGACAGGGAGTGGACTGAAGCTTTCTTT

J gene: TRBJ2-7
V gene: TRBV5-4
clone size: NA
D gene: TRBD2
CDR3 protein: CASSKGPGLANYEQYF
CDR3 DNA: TGTGCCAGCAGCAAGGGACCGGGACTAGCGAACTACGAGCAGTACTTC

J gene: TRBJ2-7
V gene: TRBV5-1
clone size: NA
D gene: TRBD1
CDR3 protein: CASSLGRAGGNEQYF
CDR3 DNA: TGCGCCAGCAGCTTGGGCAGGGCAGGGGGAAACGAGCAGTACTTC

J gene: TRBJ1-3
V gene: TRBV5-1
clone size: once
D gene: TRBD1
CDR3 protein: CASSSNAQGAGNTIYF
CDR3 DNA: TGCGCCAGCAGCTCGAATGCACAGGGGGCTGGAAACACCATATATTTT

J gene: TRBJ1-4
V gene: TRBV6-1
clone size: NA
D gene: TRBD1
CDR3 protein: CASSVPGGTGNEKLFF
CDR3 DNA: TGTGCCAGCAGTGTCCCGGGGGGGACAGGGAATGAAAAACTGTTTTTT

J gene: TRBJ2-7
V gene: TRBV6-5
clone size: NA
D gene: NA
CDR3 protein: CASSFPRGKAEQYF
CDR3 DNA: TGTGCCAGCAGTTTCCCCAGGGGTAAGGCCGAGCAGTACTTC

J gene: TRBJ2-2
V gene: TRBV4-1
clone size: once
D gene: TRBD2
CDR3 protein: CASSKREYTGELFF
CDR3 DNA: TGCGCCAGCAGCAAGCGGGAGTACACCGGGGAGCTGTTTTTT

J gene: TRBJ2-7
V gene: TRBV6-1
clone size: NA
D gene: NA
CDR3 protein: CASSNSVAYEQYF
CDR3 DNA: TGTGCCAGCTCCAATAGCGTGGCCTACGAGCAGTACTTC

J gene: TRBJ2-3
V gene: TRBV19
clone size: NA
D gene: NA
CDR3 protein: CASSIAAGVADTQYF
CDR3 DNA: TGTGCCAGTAGTATAGCCGCGGGCGTCGCAGATACGCAGTATTTT

J gene: TRBJ2-7
V gene: TRBV10-3
clone size: NA
D gene: TRBD1
CDR3 protein: CAISESTTGGREQYF
CDR3 DNA: TGTGCCATCAGTGAGTCGACGACAGGGGGCCGCGAGCAGTACTTC

J gene: TRBJ2-2
V gene: TRBV7-2
clone size: NA
D gene: NA
CDR3 protein: CASSWWQFTGELFF
CDR3 DNA: TGTGCCAGCAGCTGGTGGCAGTTCACCGGGGAGCTGTTTTTT

J gene: TRBJ2-7
V gene: TRBV4-2
clone size: NA
D gene: NA
CDR3 protein: CASSQEDGLNYEQYF
CDR3 DNA: TGTGCCAGCAGCCAAGAGGATGGACTTAACTACGAGCAGTACTTC

J gene: TRBJ2-1
V gene: TRBV29-1
clone size: NA
D gene: NA
CDR3 protein: CSVETGTFEQFF
CDR3 DNA: TGCAGCGTTGAGACCGGGACATTTGAGCAGTTCTTC

J gene: TRBJ2-3
V gene: TRBV13
clone size: NA
D gene: NA
CDR3 protein: CASSSDTDTQYF
CDR3 DNA: TGTGCCAGCAGCTCAGACACAGATACGCAGTATTTT

J gene: TRBJ2-6
V gene: TRBV7-3
clone size: NA
D gene: NA
CDR3 protein: CASSVGGPGANVLTF
CDR3 DNA: TGTGCCAGCAGCGTGGGGGGTCCCGGGGCCAACGTCCTGACTTTC

J gene: TRBJ1-1
V gene: TRBV6-1
clone size: NA
D gene: NA
CDR3 protein: CASSPTRGTEAFF
CDR3 DNA: TGTGCCAGCAGCCCGACTAGGGGCACTGAAGCTTTCTTT

J gene: TRBJ1-5
V gene: TRBV19
clone size: NA
D gene: NA
CDR3 protein: CASSVLRRDNQPQHF
CDR3 DNA: TGTGCCAGTAGTGTATTACGACGGGACAATCAGCCCCAGCATTTT

J gene: TRBJ1-1
V gene: TRBV7-2
clone size: NA
D gene: TRBD1
CDR3 protein: CASSRPGGGMNTEAFF
CDR3 DNA: TGTGCCAGCAGTCGCCCAGGGGGAGGAATGAACACTGAAGCTTTCTTT

J gene: TRBJ2-5
V gene: TRBV9
clone size: NA
D gene: NA
CDR3 protein: CASSSRDHPRGAQYF
CDR3 DNA: TGTGCCAGCAGCTCGCGGGACCACCCTCGCGGGGCCCAGTACTTC

J gene: TRBJ1-2
V gene: TRBV6-6
clone size: NA
D gene: NA
CDR3 protein: CASSRSPQYGYTF
CDR3 DNA: TGTGCCAGCAGCAGGTCCCCCCAGTATGGCTACACCTTC

J gene: TRBJ2-7
V gene: TRBV6-1
clone size: NA
D gene: NA
CDR3 protein: CASSELRGHYEQYF
CDR3 DNA: TGTGCCAGCAGCGAACTAAGGGGACACTACGAGCAGTACTTC

J gene: TRBJ1-1
V gene: TRBV6-4
clone size: NA
D gene: TRBD1
CDR3 protein: CASSREQGATEAFF
CDR3 DNA: TGTGCCAGCAGTCGGGAACAGGGGGCCACTGAAGCTTTCTTT

J gene: TRBJ1-5
V gene: TRBV12-5
clone size: NA
D gene: NA
CDR3 protein: CASGPERPQHF
CDR3 DNA: TGTGCTAGTGGTCCAGAACGGCCCCAGCATTTT

J gene: TRBJ1-5
V gene: TRBV19
clone size: NA
D gene: NA
CDR3 protein: CAAQGLSNQPQHF
CDR3 DNA: TGTGCCGCACAGGGCTTGAGCAATCAGCCCCAGCATTTT

J gene: TRBJ2-5
V gene: TRBV28
clone size: NA
D gene: TRBD2
CDR3 protein: CASSGREGPQVRETQYF
CDR3 DNA: TGTGCCAGCAGCGGAAGGGAGGGCCCTCAGGTTCGGGAGACCCAGTACTTC

J gene: TRBJ1-1
V gene: TRBV19
clone size: NA
D gene: TRBD1
CDR3 protein: CASSLEGANTEAFF
CDR3 DNA: TGTGCCAGTAGTTTGGAGGGGGCGAACACTGAAGCTTTCTTT

J gene: TRBJ2-4
V gene: TRBV11-2
clone size: NA
D gene: NA
CDR3 protein: CASSLPSAGIQYF
CDR3 DNA: TGTGCCAGCAGCTTACCGAGCGCGGGCATTCAGTACTTC

J gene: TRBJ2-1
V gene: TRBV5-4
clone size: NA
D gene: TRBD2
CDR3 protein: CASSSKTSGSHEQFF
CDR3 DNA: TGTGCCAGCAGCTCGAAGACTAGCGGGAGTCATGAGCAGTTCTTC

J gene: TRBJ2-5
V gene: TRBV4-1
clone size: NA
D gene: TRBD2
CDR3 protein: CASSQTSGSQETQYF
CDR3 DNA: TGCGCCAGCAGCCAAACTAGCGGAAGCCAAGAGACCCAGTACTTC

J gene: TRBJ1-5
V gene: TRBV27
clone size: NA
D gene: NA
CDR3 protein: CASSTTVSNQPQHF
CDR3 DNA: TGTGCCAGCAGTACGACAGTTAGCAATCAGCCCCAGCATTTT

J gene: TRBJ2-1
V gene: TRBV5-4
clone size: NA
D gene: NA
CDR3 protein: CASSLDGLSYNEQFF
CDR3 DNA: TGTGCCAGCAGCTTGGACGGACTCTCCTACAATGAGCAGTTCTTC

J gene: TRBJ1-1
V gene: TRBV7-2
clone size: NA
D gene: TRBD1
CDR3 protein: CASSITGGHLIYTEAFF
CDR3 DNA: TGTGCCAGCAGCATAACAGGGGGCCATTTAATTTACACTGAAGCTTTCTTT

J gene: TRBJ2-3
V gene: TRBV19
clone size: NA
D gene: NA
CDR3 protein: CASIREGGDTQYF
CDR3 DNA: TGTGCCAGTATAAGGGAGGGGGGCGATACGCAGTATTTT

J gene: TRBJ1-1
V gene: TRBV6-5
clone size: NA
D gene: NA
CDR3 protein: CASSKSRTEAFF
CDR3 DNA: TGTGCCAGCAGTAAAAGTCGGACTGAAGCTTTCTTT

J gene: TRBJ2-7
V gene: TRBV6-6
clone size: NA
D gene: TRBD2
CDR3 protein: CASSYRAGGIYEQYF
CDR3 DNA: TGTGCCAGCAGTTATAGAGCGGGAGGGATCTACGAGCAGTACTTC

J gene: TRBJ2-1
V gene: TRBV15
clone size: NA
D gene: TRBD1
CDR3 protein: CATSRNLWTGAGEQFF
CDR3 DNA: TGTGCCACCAGCAGAAACCTATGGACAGGGGCGGGTGAGCAGTTCTTC

J gene: TRBJ2-3
V gene: TRBV7-2
clone size: NA
D gene: TRBD1
CDR3 protein: CASSFGQGVTDTQYF
CDR3 DNA: TGTGCCAGCAGCTTTGGACAGGGGGTTACAGATACGCAGTATTTT

J gene: TRBJ2-7
V gene: TRBV6-5
clone size: NA
D gene: TRBD1
CDR3 protein: CASSYMGQGLREQYF
CDR3 DNA: TGTGCCAGCAGTTACATGGGACAGGGTCTTAGAGAGCAGTACTTC

J gene: TRBJ2-7
V gene: TRBV7-9
clone size: NA
D gene: NA
CDR3 protein: CASNTPPSF
CDR3 DNA: TGTGCCAGCAACACACCCCCTAGCTTC

J gene: TRBJ2-4
V gene: TRBV25-1
clone size: NA
D gene: TRBD1
CDR3 protein: CASSFFPGQGMNIQYF
CDR3 DNA: TGTGCCAGCAGTTTCTTCCCGGGACAGGGGATGAACATTCAGTACTTC

J gene: TRBJ1-1
V gene: TRBV7-9
clone size: NA
D gene: TRBD1
CDR3 protein: CASSPYRGLNTEAFF
CDR3 DNA: TGTGCCAGCAGCCCTTACAGGGGGTTGAACACTGAAGCTTTCTTT

J gene: TRBJ1-1
V gene: TRBV19
clone size: NA
D gene: TRBD1
CDR3 protein: CASSARTGRHTEAFF
CDR3 DNA: TGTGCCAGTAGTGCCCGGACAGGGAGGCACACTGAAGCTTTCTTT

J gene: TRBJ1-5
V gene: TRBV27
clone size: NA
D gene: NA
CDR3 protein: CASSLNFQGFGQPQHF
CDR3 DNA: TGTGCCAGCAGTTTAAATTTTCAGGGGTTTGGCCAGCCCCAGCATTTT

J gene: TRBJ2-3
V gene: TRBV9
clone size: once
D gene: TRBD2
CDR3 protein: CASSPGRGTDTQYF
CDR3 DNA: TGTGCCAGCAGCCCTGGGAGGGGCACAGATACGCAGTATTTT

J gene: TRBJ2-1
V gene: TRBV7-2
clone size: NA
D gene: TRBD2
CDR3 protein: CASSLAGAGGSSYNEQFF
CDR3 DNA: TGTGCCAGCAGCTTAGCGGGAGCCGGGGGGAGCTCCTACAATGAGCAGTTCTTC

J gene: TRBJ1-2
V gene: TRBV9
clone size: NA
D gene: TRBD1
CDR3 protein: CASSEWDRDGYTF
CDR3 DNA: TGTGCCAGCAGCGAGTGGGACAGGGATGGCTACACCTTC

J gene: TRBJ2-3
V gene: TRBV5-1
clone size: NA
D gene: TRBD1
CDR3 protein: CASSPITGGSDTQYF
CDR3 DNA: TGCGCCAGCAGCCCGATAACAGGGGGCTCGGATACGCAGTATTTT